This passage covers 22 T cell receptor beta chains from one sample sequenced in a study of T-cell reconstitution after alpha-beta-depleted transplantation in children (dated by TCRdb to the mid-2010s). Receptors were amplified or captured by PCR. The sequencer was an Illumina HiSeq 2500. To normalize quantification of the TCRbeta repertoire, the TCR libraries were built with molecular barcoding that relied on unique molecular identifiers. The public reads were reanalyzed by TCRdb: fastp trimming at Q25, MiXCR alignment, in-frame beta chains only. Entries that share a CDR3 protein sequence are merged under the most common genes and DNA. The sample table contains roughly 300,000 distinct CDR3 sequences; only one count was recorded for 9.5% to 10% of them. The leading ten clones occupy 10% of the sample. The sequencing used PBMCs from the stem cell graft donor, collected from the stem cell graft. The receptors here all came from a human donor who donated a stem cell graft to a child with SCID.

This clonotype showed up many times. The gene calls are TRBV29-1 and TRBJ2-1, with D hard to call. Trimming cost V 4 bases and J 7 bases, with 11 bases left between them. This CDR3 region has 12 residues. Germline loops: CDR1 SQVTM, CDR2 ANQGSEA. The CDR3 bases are TGCAGCGTTGGAACGCCCGGTAATGAGCAGTTCTTC. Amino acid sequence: CSVGTPGNEQFF.

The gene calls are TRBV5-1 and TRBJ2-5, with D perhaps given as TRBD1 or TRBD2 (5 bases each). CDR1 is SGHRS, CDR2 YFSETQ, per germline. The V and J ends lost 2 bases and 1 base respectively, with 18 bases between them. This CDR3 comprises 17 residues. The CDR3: CASSFPGTAEIQETQYF. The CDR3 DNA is TGCGCCAGCAGCTTCCCCGGGACGGCCGAAATCCAAGAGACCCAGTACTTC.

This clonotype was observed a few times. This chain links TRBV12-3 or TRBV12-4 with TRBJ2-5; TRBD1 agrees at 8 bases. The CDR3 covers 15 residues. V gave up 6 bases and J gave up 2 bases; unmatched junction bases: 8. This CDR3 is CASRAGTGEQETQYF. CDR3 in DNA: TGTGCCAGCAGAGCCGGGACAGGTGAACAAGAGACCCAGTACTTC.

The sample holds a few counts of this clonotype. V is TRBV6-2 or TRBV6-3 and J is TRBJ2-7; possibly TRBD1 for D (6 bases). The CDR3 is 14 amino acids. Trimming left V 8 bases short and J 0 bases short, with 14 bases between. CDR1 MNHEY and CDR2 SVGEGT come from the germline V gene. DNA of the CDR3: TGTGCCAGCGCCGGACAGCCTAGCTCCTACGAGCAGTACTTC. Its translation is CASAGQPSSYEQYF.

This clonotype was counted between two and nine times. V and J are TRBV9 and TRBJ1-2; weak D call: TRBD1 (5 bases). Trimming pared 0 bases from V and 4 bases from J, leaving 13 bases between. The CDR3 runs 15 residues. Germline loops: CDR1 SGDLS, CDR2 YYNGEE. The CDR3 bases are TGTGCCAGCAGCGTAGATGGAGGGGACCGCTATGGCTACACCTTC. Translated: CASSVDGGDRYGYTF.

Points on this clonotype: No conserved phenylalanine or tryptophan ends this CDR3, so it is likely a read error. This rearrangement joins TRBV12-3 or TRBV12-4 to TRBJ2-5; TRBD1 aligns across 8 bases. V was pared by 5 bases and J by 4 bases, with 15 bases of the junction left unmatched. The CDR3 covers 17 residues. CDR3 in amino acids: CASSPTLRTGPRETQYS. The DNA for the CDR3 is TGTGCCAGCAGTCCCACTCTACGGACAGGGCCAAGAGAGACCCAGTACTCC.

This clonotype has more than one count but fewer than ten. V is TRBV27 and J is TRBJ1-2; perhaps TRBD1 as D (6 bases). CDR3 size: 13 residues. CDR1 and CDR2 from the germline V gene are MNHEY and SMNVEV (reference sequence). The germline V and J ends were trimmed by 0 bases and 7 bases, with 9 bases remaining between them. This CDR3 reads CASSLSPGAGYTF. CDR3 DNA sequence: TGTGCCAGCAGTTTATCGCCGGGGGCTGGCTACACCTTC.

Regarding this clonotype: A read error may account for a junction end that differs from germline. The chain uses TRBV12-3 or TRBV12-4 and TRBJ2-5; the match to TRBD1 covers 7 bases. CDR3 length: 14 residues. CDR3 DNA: TGTGCCAGCAGTGGGGACAGTTCGTACCCCACCCAAGACTTC. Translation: CASSGDSSYPTQDF.

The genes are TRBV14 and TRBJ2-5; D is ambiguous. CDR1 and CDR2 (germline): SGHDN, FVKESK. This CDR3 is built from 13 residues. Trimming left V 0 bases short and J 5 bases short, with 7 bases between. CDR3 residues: CASSQEIGETQYF. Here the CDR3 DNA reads TGTGCCAGCAGCCAAGAAATTGGGGAGACCCAGTACTTC.

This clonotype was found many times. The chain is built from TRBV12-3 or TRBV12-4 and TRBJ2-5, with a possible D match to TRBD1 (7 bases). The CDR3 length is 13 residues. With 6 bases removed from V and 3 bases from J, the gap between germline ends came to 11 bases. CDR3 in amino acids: CASRRDSKETQYF. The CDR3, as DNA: TGTGCCAGCAGGCGGGACAGTAAAGAGACCCAGTACTTC.

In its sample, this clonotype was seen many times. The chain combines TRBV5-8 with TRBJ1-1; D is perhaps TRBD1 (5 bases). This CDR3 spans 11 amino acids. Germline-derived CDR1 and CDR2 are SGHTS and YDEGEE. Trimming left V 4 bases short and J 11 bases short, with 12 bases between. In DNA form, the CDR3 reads TGTGCCAGCAGCCGGGTGGGGGAGGCTTTCTTT. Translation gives CASSRVGEAFF.

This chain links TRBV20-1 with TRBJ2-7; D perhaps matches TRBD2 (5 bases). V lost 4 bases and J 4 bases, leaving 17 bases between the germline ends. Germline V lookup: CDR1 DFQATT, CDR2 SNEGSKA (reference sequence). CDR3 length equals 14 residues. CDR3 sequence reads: CSATVPGLQYEQYF. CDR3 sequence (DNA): TGCAGTGCTACGGTCCCGGGGTTACAATACGAGCAGTACTTC.

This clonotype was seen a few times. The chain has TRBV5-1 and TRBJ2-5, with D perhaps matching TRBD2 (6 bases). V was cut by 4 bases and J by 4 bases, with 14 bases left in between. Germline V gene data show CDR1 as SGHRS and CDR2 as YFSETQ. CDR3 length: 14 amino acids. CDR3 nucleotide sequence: TGCGCCAGCAGCCACGACCGGGGGAGAGAGACCCAGTACTTC. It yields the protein CASSHDRGRETQYF.

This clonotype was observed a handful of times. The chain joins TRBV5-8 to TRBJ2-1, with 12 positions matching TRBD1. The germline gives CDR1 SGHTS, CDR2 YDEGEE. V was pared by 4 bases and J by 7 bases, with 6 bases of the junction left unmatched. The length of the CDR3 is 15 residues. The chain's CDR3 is CASSPRDRGHNEQFF. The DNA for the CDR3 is TGTGCCAGCAGCCCCCGGGACAGGGGGCATAATGAGCAGTTCTTC.

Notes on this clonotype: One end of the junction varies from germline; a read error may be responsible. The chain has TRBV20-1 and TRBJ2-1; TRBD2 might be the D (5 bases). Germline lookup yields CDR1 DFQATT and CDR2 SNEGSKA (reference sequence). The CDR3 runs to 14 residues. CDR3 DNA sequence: TGCAGTGTTGAGAGTCCTAGCTCCAACAATGAGCAGTTCTTC. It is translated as CSVESPSSNNEQFF.

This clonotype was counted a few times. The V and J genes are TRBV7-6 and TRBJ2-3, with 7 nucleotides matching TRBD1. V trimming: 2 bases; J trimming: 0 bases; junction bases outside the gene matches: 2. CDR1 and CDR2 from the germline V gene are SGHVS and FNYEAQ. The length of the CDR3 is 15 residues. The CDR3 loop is CASSLKGQSTDTQYF. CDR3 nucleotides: TGTGCCAGCAGCTTAAAGGGACAGAGCACAGATACGCAGTATTTT.

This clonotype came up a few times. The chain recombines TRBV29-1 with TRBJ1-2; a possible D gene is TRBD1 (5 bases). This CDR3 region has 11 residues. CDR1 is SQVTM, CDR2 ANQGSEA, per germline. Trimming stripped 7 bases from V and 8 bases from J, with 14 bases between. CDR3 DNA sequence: TGCAGCGCCAGGGAGGGAAAAGGCTACACCTTC. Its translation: CSAREGKGYTF.

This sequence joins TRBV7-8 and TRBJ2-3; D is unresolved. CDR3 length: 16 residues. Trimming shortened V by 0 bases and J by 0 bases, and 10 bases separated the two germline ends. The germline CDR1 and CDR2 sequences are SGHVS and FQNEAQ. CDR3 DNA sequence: TGTGCCAGCAGCTTAGCGGACCGCTCTAGCACAGATACGCAGTATTTT. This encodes CASSLADRSSTDTQYF.

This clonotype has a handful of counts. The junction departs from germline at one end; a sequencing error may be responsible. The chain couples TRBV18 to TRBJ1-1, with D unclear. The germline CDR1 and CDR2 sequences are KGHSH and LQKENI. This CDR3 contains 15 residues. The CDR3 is CASSSPGLRYTEAFF. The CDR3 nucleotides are TGTGCCAGCTCATCACCGGGTCTCCGCTACACTGAAGCTTTCTTT.

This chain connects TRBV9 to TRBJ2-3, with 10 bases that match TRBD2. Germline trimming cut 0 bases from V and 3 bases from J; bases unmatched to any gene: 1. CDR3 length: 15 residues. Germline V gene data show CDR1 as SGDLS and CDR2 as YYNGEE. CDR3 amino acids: CASSVVAGGTDTQYF. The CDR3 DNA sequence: TGTGCCAGCAGCGTAGTAGCGGGGGGAACAGATACGCAGTATTTT.

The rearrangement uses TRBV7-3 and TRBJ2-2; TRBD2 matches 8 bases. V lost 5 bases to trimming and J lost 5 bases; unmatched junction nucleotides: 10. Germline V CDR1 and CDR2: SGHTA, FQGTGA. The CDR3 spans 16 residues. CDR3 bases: TGTGCCAGCAGCCAAGGCGGGGGGCCTAGAACCGGGGAGCTGTTTTTT. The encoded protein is CASSQGGGPRTGELFF.

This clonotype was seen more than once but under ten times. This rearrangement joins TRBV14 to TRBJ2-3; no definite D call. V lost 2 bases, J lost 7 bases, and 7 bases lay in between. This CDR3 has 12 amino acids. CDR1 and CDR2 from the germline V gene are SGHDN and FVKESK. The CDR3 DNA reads TGTGCCAGCAGCCAAAACCCAAATACGCAGTATTTT. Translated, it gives CASSQNPNTQYF.